The TCR beta chain under discussion was sequenced for a study of regulatory T cells in long-lasting Graves disease. The time point is: persistent/refractory GD, antithyroid drugs over 5 years with positive TRAb. PBMCs provided the RNA from which the TCR library was made. Patients came through an endocrinology department, and that department was in Xi'an, China. Germline V gene sequence: CDR1 SQVTM, CDR2 ANQGSEA. V gave up 4 bases and J gave up 11 bases, with 17 bases separating them. The CDR3 extends over 12 amino acids. Arm-PCR of CDR3 regions with iRepertoire HTBI primers generated TCR beta libraries. TCRdb reanalysed the multiplex PCR reads using MiXCR and keeps one entry per CDR3 protein. This table has around 400,000 distinct CDR3 sequences, roughly 24% appearing once. This clonotype appeared many times.

The sample here was peripheral blood mononuclear cells (PBMCs), taken when the disease was refractory, from a patient treated with antithyroid drugs. This chain connects TRBV29-1 to TRBJ1-1; D gene uncertain. The source is a woman aged 40 to 50 with Graves disease. The DNA of the CDR3 is TGCAGCGTTGCCACTGCGGCTGGTACGGCTTTCTTT. Its protein is CSVATAAGTAFF.